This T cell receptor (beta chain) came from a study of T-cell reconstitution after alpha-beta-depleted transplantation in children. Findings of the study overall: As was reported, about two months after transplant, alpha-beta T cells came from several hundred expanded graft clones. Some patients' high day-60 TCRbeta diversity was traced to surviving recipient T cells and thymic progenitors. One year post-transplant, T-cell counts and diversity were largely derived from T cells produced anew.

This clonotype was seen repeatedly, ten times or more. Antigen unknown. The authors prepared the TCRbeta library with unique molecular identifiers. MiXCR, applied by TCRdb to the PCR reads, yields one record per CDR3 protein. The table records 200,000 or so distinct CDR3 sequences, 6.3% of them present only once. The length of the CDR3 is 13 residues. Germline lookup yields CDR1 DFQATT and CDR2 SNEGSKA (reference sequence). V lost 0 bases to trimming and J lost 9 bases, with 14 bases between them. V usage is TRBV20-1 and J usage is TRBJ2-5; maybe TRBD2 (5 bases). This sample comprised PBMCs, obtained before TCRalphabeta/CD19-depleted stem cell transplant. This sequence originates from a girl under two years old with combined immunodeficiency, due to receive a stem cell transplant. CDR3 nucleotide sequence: TGCAGTGCTAGAGAAACGAGGGTTGGGGCCCAGTACTTC. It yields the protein CSARETRVGAQYF.